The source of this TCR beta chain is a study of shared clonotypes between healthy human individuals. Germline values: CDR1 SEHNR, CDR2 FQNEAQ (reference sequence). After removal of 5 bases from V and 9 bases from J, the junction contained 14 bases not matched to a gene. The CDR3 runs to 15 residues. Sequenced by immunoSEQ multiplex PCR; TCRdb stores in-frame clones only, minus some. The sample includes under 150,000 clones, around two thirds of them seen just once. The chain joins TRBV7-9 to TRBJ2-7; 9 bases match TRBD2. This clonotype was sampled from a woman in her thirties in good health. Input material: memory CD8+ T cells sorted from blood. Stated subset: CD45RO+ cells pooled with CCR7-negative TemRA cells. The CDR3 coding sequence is TGTGCCAGCAGCCAAGAAGGCCTAGCGGGATGGAGGCAGTACTTC. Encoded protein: CASSQEGLAGWRQYF.